A single sample is the source of the 31 T cell receptor beta chains below, sequenced in a study of T-cell memory formation after mild COVID-19. MiXCR, applied by TCRdb to the 5' RACE reads, yields one record per CDR3 protein. The sample consists of fewer than 400,000 distinct CDR3 sequences, approximately 12% of them appearing once. The sample taken for sequencing was PBMCs or a T cell subset sorted from them (not recorded which). The receptors originated from a man aged 18 to 30 who had mild COVID-19 (a few samples of this study predate the infection). Cell type and time point are not known.

In this sample, this clonotype turned up a few times. J is TRBJ2-2 and V is TRBV12-5; the match to TRBD2 covers 10 bases. This CDR3 has 15 residues. Germline V CDR1 and CDR2: LGHNT, FRNRAP. The trim removed 4 bases at V and 6 bases at J, leaving 5 bases unmatched. For the CDR3, the DNA is TGTGCTAGTGGTTCAAGCGGGGGGGCCCCCGGGGAGCTGTTTTTT. Translated, it gives CASGSSGGAPGELFF.

This clonotype occurred many times. The V call is TRBV28, the J call TRBJ1-4, with D possibly TRBD1 on 5 matching bases. Per the germline V gene, CDR1 is MDHEN and CDR2 is SYDVKM. Trimming stripped 4 bases from V and 0 bases from J, with 9 bases between. CDR3 size: 15 residues. CDR3 in DNA: TGTGCCAGCAGTTCAAGGGACGCAACTAATGAAAAACTGTTTTTT. This gives the protein CASSSRDATNEKLFF.

This clonotype was recorded many times. J is TRBJ1-3 and V is TRBV5-1; 10 nucleotides line up with TRBD1. J gave up 4 bases and V 4 bases, and 5 bases lay outside the gene matches. This CDR3 is built from 15 residues. Looked up from germline, CDR1 is SGHRS and CDR2 is YFSETQ. In DNA form, the CDR3 reads TGCGCCAGCAGCCCATCGACAGGGGGCGGAAACACCATATATTTT. This sequence encodes CASSPSTGGGNTIYF.

The V gene is TRBV28, the J gene TRBJ2-7; D may correspond to TRBD1 or TRBD2 (5 bases each). Trimming cost V 8 bases and J 6 bases, with 14 bases left between them. CDR1 is MDHEN, CDR2 SYDVKM, per germline. The CDR3 is 12 amino acids. The CDR3 sequence is CASARGLGEQYV. In nucleotides, the CDR3 is TGTGCCAGCGCGAGGGGATTGGGCGAGCAGTACGTC.

The rearrangement joins TRBV4-3 to TRBJ1-1; 7 nucleotides align to TRBD1. This CDR3 has 17 amino acids. Per germline, CDR1 LGHNA and CDR2 YSLEER. After removal of 0 bases from V and 1 base from J, the junction contained 8 bases not matched to a gene. The CDR3, as DNA: TGCGCCAGCAGCCAAGAGCCAGTCGGGACAGCGAACACTGAAGCTTTCTTT. Amino acid sequence: CASSQEPVGTANTEAFF.

V is TRBV7-3 and J is TRBJ2-5; no clear D. The CDR3 loop spans 13 amino acids. The germline V gene has CDR1 SGHTA and CDR2 FQGTGA. V was trimmed by 3 bases and J by 5 bases, leaving 10 bases between them. CDR3 residues: CASSFAQTETQYF. Written as DNA, the CDR3 is TGTGCCAGCAGCTTTGCGCAGACGGAGACCCAGTACTTC. The variable domain in full, with the rest retrieved from reference TRBV7-3 and TRBJ2-5, is GAGVSQTPSNKVTEKGKYVELRCDPISGHTALYWYRQSLGQGPEFLIYFQGTGAADDSGLPNDRFFAVRPEGSVSTLKIQRTERGDSAVYLCASSFAQTETQYFGPGTRLLVL.

This clonotype has more than one count but fewer than ten. CDR3 nucleotides: TGTGCCAGCAGCTCCGGACAGTTCGATGAGCAGTTCTTC. Translating gives CASSSGQFDEQFF. The chain carries TRBV5-4 and TRBJ2-1; D is possibly TRBD1 (6 bases). Germline V lookup: CDR1 SGHNT, CDR2 YYREEE (reference sequence). Trimming cost V 3 bases and J 8 bases, with 12 bases left between them. The CDR3 length is 13 residues.

The CDR3 region has the DNA TGTGCCAGCAGCCGCGGGAGAGGCGAGCAGTACGTC. Amino acids: CASSRGRGEQYV. The rearrangement joins TRBV28 to TRBJ2-7; the match to TRBD2 covers 7 bases. Losses at the gene ends were 6 bases for V and 6 bases for J; bases not matched to a gene: 5. The germline V gene encodes CDR1 MDHEN and CDR2 SYDVKM. The CDR3 covers 12 residues.

The sample holds a few counts of this clonotype. The rearrangement uses TRBV4-3 and TRBJ1-1; D unresolved. V lost 0 bases, J lost 2 bases, and 7 bases lay in between. The CDR3 contains 14 residues. Per the germline V gene, CDR1 is LGHNA and CDR2 is YSLEER. The CDR3, as DNA: TGCGCCAGCAGCCAAGAACAACACAACACTGAAGCTTTCTTT. Translating it yields CASSQEQHNTEAFF.

This clonotype was picked up a small number of times. The gene calls are TRBV7-6 and TRBJ2-5; possible D gene TRBD2, 6 bases. The CDR3 is 15 residues long. V was cut by 1 base and J by 4 bases, with 13 bases left in between. Germline V gene data show CDR1 as SGHVS and CDR2 as FNYEAQ. The CDR3: CASSLEAAGGETQYF. The CDR3 DNA reads as TGTGCCAGCAGCTTAGAGGCTGCCGGGGGAGAGACCCAGTACTTC.

The table lists this clonotype with a count of one. This chain uses TRBV29-1 with TRBJ1-2; unclear D gene. The germline V gene encodes CDR1 SQVTM and CDR2 ANQGSEA. The CDR3 totals 8 residues. Trimming stripped 3 bases from V and 7 bases from J, with 0 bases between. The CDR3 coding sequence is TGCAGCGTTGATGGCTACACCTTC. It is translated as CSVDGYTF.

This clonotype came up a few times. CDR3 sequence: CASSLGDAYEQYV. The CDR3 region has the DNA TGTGCCAGCAGCTTAGGGGACGCCTACGAGCAGTACGTC. The V gene is TRBV7-9, the J gene TRBJ2-7, with D perhaps assigned TRBD1 or TRBD2 (5 bases each). The CDR3 is 13 amino acids. CDR1 SEHNR and CDR2 FQNEAQ come from the germline V gene (reference sequence). Trimming stripped 1 base from V and 2 bases from J, with 6 bases between.

This clonotype was counted at least ten times. The chain couples TRBV12-3 or TRBV12-4 to TRBJ2-1, with a possible D match to TRBD1 (5 bases). The V end was cut by 2 bases, the J end by 9 bases, with 11 bases between. This CDR3 is built from 13 residues. The CDR3, as DNA: TGTGCCAGCAGTTTATCAGGGCAGGGTGAGCAGTTCTTC. Residues: CASSLSGQGEQFF.

The J gene is TRBJ2-1, the V gene TRBV6-5; 7 bases fit TRBD1. V lost 6 bases, J lost 5 bases, and 4 bases stayed unmatched. The length of the CDR3 is 13 residues. Looked up from germline, CDR1 is MNHEY and CDR2 is SVGAGI. CDR3 coding DNA: TGTGCCAGCAGCCCCGGGACAGACAATGAGCAGTTCTTC. Translation gives CASSPGTDNEQFF.

The chain recombines TRBV7-3 with TRBJ1-3; tentative D call: TRBD1 (5 bases). The germline gives CDR1 SGHTA, CDR2 FQGTGA. The CDR3 is made up of 15 amino acids. V shed 1 base and J shed 0 bases, with 7 bases lying between them. CDR3 in DNA: TGTGCCAGCAGCTTAAGCGGGGCCTCTGGAAACACCATATATTTT. It is translated as CASSLSGASGNTIYF.

Concerning this clonotype itself: One end of the junction is discordant with germline, which a read error may explain. The gene calls are TRBV28 and TRBJ1-2, with unresolved D. The CDR3 has 13 amino acids. CDR1 and CDR2 from the germline V gene are MDHEN and SYDVKM. CDR3 bases: TGTGCCAGCAGGGCCCCAAGTAACCATGGCTACACCTTC. Its protein product is CASRAPSNHGYTF.

This clonotype was found once. A much larger clone differs by one base, so this may be a read error. The rearrangement uses TRBV5-1 and TRBJ2-3; D gene unclear. Germline CDR1 SGHRS, CDR2 YFSETQ. The CDR3 covers 15 residues. In nucleotides, the CDR3 is TGCGCCAGCATCTTGGCCACACGAAGCACAGATACGCAGTATTTT. Protein sequence: CASILATRSTDTQYF.

This clonotype was found a few times. The gene calls are TRBV6-5 and TRBJ2-7, with a possible D match to TRBD2 (5 bases). The germline V and J ends were trimmed by 6 bases and 4 bases, with 16 bases remaining between them. CDR3 length equals 14 residues. Per germline, CDR1 MNHEY and CDR2 SVGAGI. CDR3 sequence reads: CASSLYPTMYEQYF. The CDR3 region has the DNA TGTGCCAGCAGCCTGTACCCGACTATGTACGAGCAGTACTTC.

The chain employs TRBV11-3 and TRBJ2-2, with 12 bases aligning to TRBD2. Germline V gives CDR1 SGHNT, CDR2 YENEEA. Trimming took 2 bases from V and 4 from J; bases not matched to a gene: 5. CDR3 length: 17 amino acids. DNA for the CDR3: TGTGCCAGCAGCTTACTAGCGGGGGGGCTAAGCACCGGGGAGCTGTTTTTT. Amino acids: CASSLLAGGLSTGELFF.

This clonotype was recorded many times. The CDR3 reads CASSLRGGQETQYF. The DNA for the CDR3 is TGCGCCAGCAGCTTGCGCGGGGGGCAAGAGACCCAGTACTTC. The chain couples TRBV5-1 to TRBJ2-5; 8 bases align to TRBD2. J was trimmed by 2 bases and V by 1 base; bases with no gene match: 1. Germline values: CDR1 SGHRS, CDR2 YFSETQ. The CDR3 is 14 amino acids.

The rearrangement uses TRBV6-1 and TRBJ2-7; 9 bases align to TRBD1. Germline CDR1 is MNHNS and CDR2 is SASEGT. The V gene end was trimmed by 6 bases and the J gene end by 4 bases; junction bases not matched to a gene: 4. The CDR3 totals 13 residues. CDR3 nucleotides: TGTGCCAGCAGCGGGACAGGGAATTACGAGCAGTACTTC. This gives the protein CASSGTGNYEQYF.

This clonotype has a handful of counts. The rearrangement links TRBV6-1 to TRBJ2-7; TRBD2 might be the D (5 bases). This CDR3 is 13 amino acids long. CDR1 is MNHNS, CDR2 SASEGT, per germline. V dropped 6 bases and J dropped 4 bases, with 13 bases sitting between them. The CDR3 DNA sequence: TGTGCCAGCAGCCGCGACGGGATGTACGAGCAGTACGTC. Translating it yields CASSRDGMYEQYV.

The chain links TRBV5-1 to TRBJ2-1, with TRBD1 matching 8 bases. J gave up 8 bases and V 0 bases, and 7 bases lay outside the gene matches. CDR1 and CDR2 (germline): SGHRS, YFSETQ. The CDR3 contains 15 residues. Here the CDR3 DNA reads TGCGCCAGCAGCTTGGCTCAGGGGGCTTGGGATGAGCAGTTCTTC. This gives the protein CASSLAQGAWDEQFF.

The chain recombines TRBV7-9 with TRBJ2-7; 9 nucleotides match TRBD1. Trimming removed 5 bases from V and 5 bases from J; junction bases left unmatched: 10. CDR3 size: 15 residues. The germline gives CDR1 SEHNR, CDR2 FQNEAQ (reference sequence). In DNA form, the CDR3 reads TGTGCCAGCAGCGCGGGACAGGGAGAGTGGAACGAGCAGTACTTC. It encodes CASSAGQGEWNEQYF.

This clonotype showed up just a few times. V and J are TRBV5-1 and TRBJ2-7; D unresolved. The germline gives CDR1 SGHRS, CDR2 YFSETQ. This CDR3 comprises 13 residues. Deletions cut 1 base from V and 3 bases from J, with 8 bases between. In DNA form, the CDR3 reads TGCGCCAGCAGCTTGATATCCGGCTACGAGCAGTACTTC. Amino acids: CASSLISGYEQYF.

This clonotype turned up a few times. The chain links TRBV28 to TRBJ1-5; 7 nucleotides match TRBD1. This CDR3 has 15 residues. Per the germline V gene, CDR1 is MDHEN and CDR2 is SYDVKM. The V segment lost 3 bases and the J segment 4 bases; nucleotides outside the gene matches: 6. The CDR3 DNA sequence: TGTGCCAGCAGTTTCTCGTACAGGGGAAATCAGCCCCAGCATTTT. This gives the protein CASSFSYRGNQPQHF.

This clonotype was observed a handful of times. The chain joins TRBV20-1 to TRBJ2-5, with D possibly being TRBD1 (6 bases). V was clipped by 5 bases and J by 0 bases, with 10 bases between them. CDR3 length: 13 residues. CDR1 and CDR2 from the germline V gene are DFQATT and SNEGSKA (reference sequence). The DNA of the CDR3 is TGCAGTGCTCTCGGACAGAACCAAGAGACCCAGTACTTC. Its translation is CSALGQNQETQYF.

This clonotype has just a few counts. The chain employs TRBV29-1 and TRBJ1-2, with D perhaps matching TRBD1 (6 bases). The CDR3 has 15 residues. The V end was cut by 3 bases, the J end by 6 bases, with 20 bases between. Germline assignment: CDR1 SQVTM and CDR2 ANQGSEA. In DNA, the CDR3 is TGCAGCGTTGACCTTCGGGGGGCGAAGGTTGATGGCTACACCTTC. Its translation is CSVDLRGAKVDGYTF.

The CDR3 DNA reads as TGTACCAGCAGCCCAGGACAGGGAAGTGAAAAACTGTTTTTT. Its protein is CTSSPGQGSEKLFF. The J gene is TRBJ1-4, the V gene TRBV7-2, with 8 positions matching TRBD1. Germline V gene lookup returns CDR1 SGHTA and CDR2 FQGNSA. J was trimmed by 7 bases and V by 5 bases; bases with no gene match: 6. The CDR3 contains 14 residues.

The gene calls are TRBV10-2 and TRBJ2-5; 11 bases line up with TRBD2. The CDR3 totals 16 residues. V trimming: 4 bases; J trimming: 7 bases; junction bases outside the gene matches: 11. Germline loops: CDR1 WSHSY, CDR2 SAAADI. CDR3 nucleotide sequence: TGCGCCAGCAGTGCCGGAACTAGCGGGGGAGGAGGGACCCAGTACTTC. Its protein product is CASSAGTSGGGGTQYF.

This clonotype has a handful of counts. The gene calls are TRBV2 and TRBJ2-1; a possible D gene is TRBD2 (5 bases). The CDR3 contains 14 residues. V dropped 6 bases and J dropped 9 bases, with 18 bases sitting between them. Looked up from germline, CDR1 is SNHLY and CDR2 is FYNNEI. The CDR3 here is CASSRDQLVGEQFF. The CDR3 DNA reads as TGTGCCAGCAGCCGGGATCAGCTCGTGGGTGAGCAGTTCTTC.